The sample holds many counts of the clone carrying this T cell receptor (beta chain). The antigen is undetermined. This same CDR3 is encoded by further DNA sequences in the sample. Every patient underwent thyroid surgery untreated. V was shortened by 7 bases and J by 8 bases, with 8 bases between the two germline ends. The CDR3 has 10 amino acids. Germline loops: CDR1 MDHEN, CDR2 SYDVKM. From the PCR reads, TCRdb re-called clones with MiXCR. The sample lists roughly 15,000 clones, approximately 30% occurring once. The sample originates from a study of metastatic and nonmetastatic thyroid tumors. Study-level information: The study looked at repertoires side by side in blood and in tumor or nodule tissue from malignant and benign thyroid patients.

Whole-study results and caveats: When malignant thyroid tumors were compared with benign nodules, TCR beta diversity was reportedly significantly higher in the malignant tumors. This held in both blood and tumor samples.

The TCR was taken from a female donor with papillary thyroid cancer or a benign thyroid nodule (not recorded which). Some clones in this sample may be carry-over from other donors' samples. Sequencing was done on a sample of tumor tissue. V and J are TRBV28 and TRBJ1-2; D is possibly TRBD1 (5 bases). The CDR3 region is CASKSGGYTF. Written as DNA, the CDR3 is TGTGCCAGCAAATCAGGGGGCTACACCTTC.